One sample yielded the 18 T cell receptor beta chains listed below, sequenced in a study of T cells in Graves' hyperthyroidism and ophthalmopathy. Template material for amplifying TCR beta CDR3 regions consisted of RNA transcripts. The study used the HTBI primer set for a first-round RT-PCR of the TCR CDR3. Each CDR3 protein gets one entry after TCRdb re-called the multiplex PCR reads with MiXCR. The sample lists fewer than 300,000 distinct CDR3 sequences, around 15% seen once, with 30% in the top ten. The specimen sequenced was blood. The receptor set was obtained from a woman between 50 and 59 years old with Graves' hyperthyroidism that later progressed to Graves' ophthalmopathy.

The J gene is TRBJ1-4, the V gene TRBV11-2; D is possibly TRBD1 (5 bases). Germline-derived CDR1 and CDR2 are SGHAT and FQNNGV. This CDR3 has 16 residues. The germline V and J ends were trimmed by 5 bases and 5 bases, with 18 bases remaining between them. Here the CDR3 reads CASSLTPGRINEKLFF. The CDR3 region has the DNA TGTGCCAGCAGCCTCACCCCGGGACGGATAAATGAAAAACTGTTTTTT.

This clonotype was detected many times. This sequence joins TRBV27 and TRBJ1-2, with 7 bases fitting TRBD1. Trimming cost V 3 bases and J 7 bases; bases outside gene matches: 5. This CDR3 spans 13 amino acids. Germline V gives CDR1 MNHEY, CDR2 SMNVEV (reference sequence). The CDR3 region has the DNA TGTGCCAGCAGTTTCATACAGGGGTTTGGCTACACCTTC. It encodes CASSFIQGFGYTF.

This clonotype was counted a few times. This sequence joins TRBV5-1 and TRBJ1-3; D is perhaps TRBD1 (6 bases). The CDR3 sequence is 15 residues long. V lost 0 bases, J lost 4 bases, and 11 bases lay in between. Germline CDR1 is SGHRS and CDR2 is YFSETQ. CDR3 protein: CASSLDQGLGNTIYF. DNA for the CDR3: TGCGCCAGCAGCTTGGATCAGGGGCTGGGAAACACCATATATTTT. Full variable domain (outside the CDR3, taken from reference TRBV5-1 and TRBJ1-3): KAGVTQTPRYLIKTRGQQVTLSCSPISGHRSVSWYQQTPGQGLQFLFEYFSETQRNKGNFPGRFSGRQFSNSRSEMNVSTLELGDSALYLCASSLDQGLGNTIYFGEGSWLTVV.

This chain uses TRBV7-9 with TRBJ2-2, with a possible D match to TRBD2 (5 bases). Per the germline V gene, CDR1 is SEHNR and CDR2 is FQNEAQ (reference sequence). This CDR3 comprises 16 residues. V lost 6 bases, J lost 2 bases, and 16 bases lay in between. CDR3 amino acids: CASRPLIGKNTGELFF. The CDR3 bases are TGTGCCAGCAGGCCTCTTATCGGGAAAAACACCGGGGAGCTGTTTTTT.

This clonotype was recorded at least ten times. The V call is TRBV27, the J call TRBJ1-4; D is possibly TRBD1 (6 bases). The CDR3 runs to 14 residues. V was pared by 6 bases and J by 7 bases, with 15 bases between. Germline V gene data show CDR1 as MNHEY and CDR2 as SMNVEV (reference sequence). The chain's CDR3 is CASSRGSPSEKLFF. DNA for the CDR3: TGTGCCAGCAGCAGGGGAAGCCCTAGTGAAAAACTGTTTTTT.

This chain uses TRBV2 with TRBJ1-3, with a possible D match to TRBD1 (6 bases). Germline loops: CDR1 SNHLY, CDR2 FYNNEI. V gave up 7 bases and J gave up 4 bases, with 11 bases separating them. The CDR3 spans 13 residues. The CDR3 bases are TGTGCCAGCACCCCAGGGGTAGGAAACACCATATATTTT. Translating gives CASTPGVGNTIYF.

The CDR3 loop reads CASSSGWGNEKLFF. In DNA form, the CDR3 reads TGTGCCAGCAGTTCAGGGTGGGGGAATGAAAAACTGTTTTTT. This sequence joins TRBV2 and TRBJ1-4, with D possibly TRBD1 on 5 matching bases. Deletions cut 5 bases from V and 5 bases from J, with 12 bases between. This CDR3 contains 14 residues. The V gene's germline CDR1 is SNHLY and CDR2 FYNNEI. Filled out from reference TRBV2 and TRBJ1-4, the complete variable domain reads EPEVTQTPSHQVTQMGQEVILRCVPISNHLYFYWYRQILGQKVEFLVSFYNNEISEKSEIFDDQFSVERPDGSNFTLKIRSTKLEDSAMYFCASSSGWGNEKLFFGSGTQLSVL.

V is TRBV12-3 or TRBV12-4 and J is TRBJ2-1; TRBD2 agrees at 10 bases. J gave up 2 bases and V 5 bases, and 6 bases lay outside the gene matches. This CDR3 contains 16 residues. The CDR3 region has the DNA TGTGCCAGCAGTCCCTCTAGCGGGGGCACCTACAATGAGCAGTTCTTC. Its translation: CASSPSSGGTYNEQFF.

Many counts were recorded for this clonotype. The chain couples TRBV11-2 to TRBJ1-6; D not certain. V lost 3 bases and J lost 7, with 7 bases in between. This CDR3 region has 13 residues. Germline CDR1 SGHAT, CDR2 FQNNGV. CDR3 sequence (DNA): TGTGCCAGCAGCTTTACAGCGAATTCACCCCTCCACTTT. It specifies CASSFTANSPLHF.

This clonotype came up many times. V and J are TRBV2 and TRBJ2-7, with a possible D match to TRBD1 (6 bases). With 7 bases removed from V and 3 bases from J, the gap between germline ends came to 16 bases. The CDR3 contains 14 residues. Germline-derived CDR1 and CDR2 are SNHLY and FYNNEI. CDR3 in amino acids: CASTQATGYYEQYF. Here the CDR3 DNA reads TGTGCCAGCACCCAAGCTACAGGGTACTACGAGCAGTACTTC.

This clonotype was counted a single time. This chain uses TRBV18 with TRBJ2-1; 13 positions agree with TRBD2. The trim removed 8 bases at V and 5 bases at J, leaving 6 bases unmatched. The germline CDR1 and CDR2 sequences are KGHSH and LQKENI. This CDR3 region has 15 residues. DNA of the CDR3: TGTGCCAGCAGACTAGCGGGAGGAAATAACAATGAGCAGTTCTTC. Translating gives CASRLAGGNNNEQFF.

The table lists this clonotype with many counts. This sequence joins TRBV12-3 or TRBV12-4 and TRBJ2-5; D not resolved. There are 14 residues in the CDR3. Deletions cut 8 bases from V and 5 bases from J, with 18 bases between. Written as DNA, the CDR3 is TGTGCCAGCGTCCCCCCTGATACCTTGGAGACCCAGTACTTC. This translates into CASVPPDTLETQYF.

This clonotype occurred many times. The V gene is TRBV20-1, the J gene TRBJ2-3; no firm D call. Germline CDR1 and CDR2: DFQATT and SNEGSKA (reference sequence). The CDR3 sequence is 12 residues long. Trimming shortened V by 0 bases and J by 8 bases, and 9 bases separated the two germline ends. CDR3 in amino acids: CSARDAKITQYF. DNA for the CDR3: TGCAGTGCTAGAGATGCGAAGATTACGCAGTATTTT.

The sample holds a few counts of this clonotype. The rearrangement joins TRBV6-2 or TRBV6-3 to TRBJ1-2; D unclear. The V end was cut by 0 bases, the J end by 3 bases, with 14 bases between. The CDR3 length is 16 residues. Germline V lookup: CDR1 MNHEY, CDR2 SVGEGT. The DNA for the CDR3 is TGTGCCAGCAGTTACTCTATTACAGAGGGCTACTATGGCTACACCTTC. This encodes CASSYSITEGYYGYTF.

The rearrangement joins TRBV29-1 to TRBJ1-5; D is perhaps TRBD1 (5 bases). The ends were cut back, 4 bases at V and 2 bases at J, with 9 bases in the middle. Germline CDR1 SQVTM, CDR2 ANQGSEA. CDR3 length equals 13 residues. DNA for the CDR3: TGCAGCGTTGGTGGAGGGGGCAATCAGCCCCAGCATTTT. It yields the protein CSVGGGGNQPQHF.

The chain is built from TRBV6-1 and TRBJ2-3; 10 bases line up with TRBD2. J was trimmed by 13 bases and V by 6 bases; bases with no gene match: 13. The germline gives CDR1 MNHNS, CDR2 SASEGT. The CDR3 extends over 14 amino acids. CDR3 region: CASSQAASGSREYF. The CDR3 DNA reads TGTGCCAGCAGCCAAGCGGCTAGCGGGAGCCGGGAGTATTTT.

Many counts were recorded for this clonotype. The chain has TRBV28 and TRBJ2-5, with TRBD1 as a possible D gene (6 bases). Per the germline V gene, CDR1 is MDHEN and CDR2 is SYDVKM. CDR3 size: 16 residues. V lost 7 bases and J lost 3, with 21 bases in between. The CDR3 reads CASTFRQGSAKETQYF. In nucleotides, the CDR3 is TGTGCCAGCACGTTTAGGCAGGGGAGTGCGAAAGAGACCCAGTACTTC.

Comment on this clonotype: A much larger clone differs by one base, so this may be a read error. The J gene is TRBJ1-1, the V gene TRBV2; TRBD1 is a possible D gene (6 bases). The CDR3 consists of 13 residues. V lost 8 bases and J 1 base, leaving 11 bases between the germline ends. Germline V gene lookup returns CDR1 SNHLY and CDR2 FYNNEI. The CDR3 DNA is TGTGCCAGCGGGGGACAACCGAACACTGAAGCTTTCTTT. Its translation: CASGGQPNTEAFF.